This TCR beta chain was sequenced for a study of T cell changes during pregnancy in multiple sclerosis. The method was immunoSEQ multiplex PCR; TCRdb's version includes in-frame clones alone and lacks a portion of them. Among 58,000 or so clones, 80% to 90% were seen once, and the ten largest hold approximately 0.4%. Germline lookup yields CDR1 SGHTS and CDR2 YDEGEE. The CDR3 is 16 residues long. Trimming stripped 4 bases from V and 0 bases from J, with 14 bases between. The J gene is TRBJ1-3, the V gene TRBV5-8; weak D call: TRBD1 (5 bases). This TCR was sampled from a female donor with multiple sclerosis, enrolled in a pregnancy study. The sequencing used CD4+ T cells from peripheral blood mononuclear cells, collected in the third trimester of pregnancy. The DNA for the CDR3 is TGTGCCAGCAGCCTAAGTGGGGCCGGCTCTGGAAACACCATATATTTT. It is translated as CASSLSGAGSGNTIYF. Together with reference TRBV5-8 and TRBJ1-3, the CDR3 gives the full variable domain: EAGVTQSPTHLIKTRGQQATLRCSPISGHTSVYWYQQALGLGLQFLLWYDEGEERNRGNFPPRFSGRQFPNYSSELNVNALELEDSALYLCASSLSGAGSGNTIYFGEGSWLTVV.